This is a list of T cell receptor beta chains from one sample in a study of blood T cell repertoires in COVID-19. Sequencing used immunoSEQ multiplex PCR; TCRdb keeps in-frame clones, though not all of them. The table has 170,000 or so clones, approximately 91% seen once. The sequenced sample was peripheral blood. Receptors were obtained from a middle-aged man with acute or convalescent COVID-19. Each CDR3 is given with its conserved first and last residue. A D gene is named only where the DNA matches it firmly. A clone size is listed for some rows: how often the clone was seen (once, few, many), or a class if it is expanded.

abundance	d_gene	j_gene	v_gene	CDR3nt	CDR3aa
.	TRBD1	TRBJ1-1	TRBV7-9	TGTGCCAGCAGCCGAAAAACAGGGGGCACTGAAGCTTTCTTT	CASSRKTGGTEAFF
.	TRBD2	TRBJ2-3	TRBV5-1	TGCGCCAGCAGCTTGACCCGGGGGGGTATCACAGATACGCAGTATTTT	CASSLTRGGITDTQYF
few	.	TRBJ1-6	TRBV7-8	TGTGCCAGCAGCCCACAGGTTACCGATTCACCCCTCCACTTT	CASSPQVTDSPLHF
.	TRBD2	TRBJ2-1	TRBV11-3	TGTGCCAGCAGCTTAGGGACTAGCGGGGGAGACAATGAGCAGTTCTTC	CASSLGTSGGDNEQFF
few	.	TRBJ1-3	TRBV18	TGTGCCAGCTCACCAAGACAGGTCCTCTCTGGAAACACCATATATTTT	CASSPRQVLSGNTIYF
.	.	TRBJ2-5	TRBV15	TGTGCCACCAGCAGAGATAGGGGGGGAGAGACCCAGTACTTC	CATSRDRGGETQYF
.	.	TRBJ2-1	TRBV7-3	TGTGCCAGCAGCTTAAACCTGGGGCCGTACAATGAGCAGTTCTTC	CASSLNLGPYNEQFF
.	.	TRBJ1-6	TRBV3-1/TRBV3-2	TGTGCCAGCAGCCAAGTCAGGGGTCGGAGAGTTAATTCACCCCTCCACTTT	CASSQVRGRRVNSPLHF
.	TRBD1	TRBJ2-1	TRBV5-1	TGCGCCAGCAGCTTGCCCTCCGACAGGGGGCTGCCCTACAATGAGCAGTTCTTC	CASSLPSDRGLPYNEQFF
.	.	TRBJ1-6	TRBV12-3/TRBV12-4	TGTGCCAGCAGCAACAGGGTCAACTTCCCCCACTTT	CASSNRVNFPHF
.	.	TRBJ1-1	TRBV9	TGTGCCAGCAGCGTAGATGGGGGCGCGGCTGAAGCTTTCTTT	CASSVDGGAAEAFF
.	TRBD2	TRBJ2-3	TRBV6-5	TGTGCCAGCAATCCGGGACTAGCGATGTCAGATACGCAGTATTTT	CASNPGLAMSDTQYF
.	TRBD1	TRBJ2-1	TRBV4-1	TGCGCCAGCAGCCAATTGGGACAGCCAAAGCAGTTCTTC	CASSQLGQPKQFF
.	.	TRBJ2-1	TRBV27	TGTGCCAGCAGTTTATCGTGGGGAGGAACATACAATGAGCAGTTCTTC	CASSLSWGGTYNEQFF
once	TRBD2	TRBJ2-1	TRBV2	TGTGCCAGCAGTGAGGAGACTAGCGTCTACAATGAGCAGTTCTTC	CASSEETSVYNEQFF